This T cell receptor beta chain was found in a study of CD8 T cells in Susac syndrome. This CDR3 comprises 17 residues. CDR1 is SGHVS, CDR2 FNYEAQ, per germline. V lost 1 base to trimming and J lost 5 bases, with 18 bases between them. When the RNA was reverse transcribed, random hexamers were used with an input of 0.5 to 1 ug. Across 54 Vbeta and 13 Jbeta, immunoSEQ multiplex PCR amplified TCR beta CDR3. TCRdb called the immunoSEQ multiplex PCR reads again in MiXCR, with one record for every CDR3 protein. The data show 100,000 or so distinct CDR3 sequences, about nine tenths seen once. CD8+ and CD4+ T cells circulating in blood were sequenced for TCR beta. The controls, all healthy donors, were matched for age and sex. CD8+ and CD4+ T cells were negatively isolated; TEMRA cells were FACS-enriched.

The clonotype originates from a human donor in good health. The sample comprised CD4+ T cells from PBMCs. The rearrangement links TRBV7-6 to TRBJ1-3, with a weak D call TRBD1 (5 bases). The CDR3: CASSLVASAGRRNTIYF. CDR3 in DNA: TGTGCCAGCAGCTTAGTGGCCTCGGCAGGGAGAAGAAACACCATATATTTT.